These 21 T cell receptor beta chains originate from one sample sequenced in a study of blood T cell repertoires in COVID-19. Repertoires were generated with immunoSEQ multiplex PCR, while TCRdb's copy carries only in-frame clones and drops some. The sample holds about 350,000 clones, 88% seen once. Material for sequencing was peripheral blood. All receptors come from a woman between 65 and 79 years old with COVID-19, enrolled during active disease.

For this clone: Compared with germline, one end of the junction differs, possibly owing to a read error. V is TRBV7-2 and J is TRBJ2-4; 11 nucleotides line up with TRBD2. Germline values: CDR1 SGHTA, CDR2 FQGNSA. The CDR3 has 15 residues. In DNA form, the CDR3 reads TGTGCCAGCAGCCTTAGCGGGGGGGCCAACAACATTCAGTACTTC. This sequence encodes CASSLSGGANNIQYF. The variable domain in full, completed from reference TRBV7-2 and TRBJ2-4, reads GAGVSQSPSNKVTEKGKDVELRCDPISGHTALYWYRQSLGQGLEFLIYFQGNSAPDKSGLPSDRFSAERTGGSVSTLTIQRTQQEDSAVYLCASSLSGGANNIQYFGAGTRLSVL.

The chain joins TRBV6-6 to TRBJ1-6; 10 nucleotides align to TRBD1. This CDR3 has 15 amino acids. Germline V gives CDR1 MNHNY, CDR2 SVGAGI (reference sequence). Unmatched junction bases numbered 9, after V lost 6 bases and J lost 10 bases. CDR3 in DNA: TGTGCCAGCAGACTCCGAGGGACAGGGGACTCACCCCTCCACTTT. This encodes CASRLRGTGDSPLHF.

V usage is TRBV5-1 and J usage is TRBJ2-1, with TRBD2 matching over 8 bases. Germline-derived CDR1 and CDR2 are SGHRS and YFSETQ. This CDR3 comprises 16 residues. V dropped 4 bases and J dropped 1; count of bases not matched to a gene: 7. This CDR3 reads CASSPSSGGSYNEQFF. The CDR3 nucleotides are TGCGCCAGCAGCCCCTCGAGCGGGGGTTCCTACAATGAGCAGTTCTTC.

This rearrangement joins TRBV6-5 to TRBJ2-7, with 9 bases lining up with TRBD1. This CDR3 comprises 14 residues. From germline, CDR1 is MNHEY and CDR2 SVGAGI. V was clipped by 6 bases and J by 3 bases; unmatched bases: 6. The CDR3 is CASRTPGQGYEQYF. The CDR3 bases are TGTGCCAGCAGAACCCCGGGACAGGGCTACGAGCAGTACTTC.

This CDR3 reads CASLDRTSNQPQHF. DNA for the CDR3: TGTGCCAGCCTGGACAGGACCTCCAATCAGCCCCAGCATTTT. The gene calls are TRBV19 and TRBJ1-5, with 7 bases fitting TRBD1. V lost 9 bases to trimming and J lost 3 bases; unmatched junction nucleotides: 8. This CDR3 has 14 amino acids. Germline values: CDR1 LNHDA, CDR2 SQIVND (reference sequence).

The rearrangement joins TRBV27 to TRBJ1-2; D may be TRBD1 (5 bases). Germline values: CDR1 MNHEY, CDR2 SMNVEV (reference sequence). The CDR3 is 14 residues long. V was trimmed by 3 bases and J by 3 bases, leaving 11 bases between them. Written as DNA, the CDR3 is TGTGCCAGCAGTTTGTATCGGGGGGACTATGGCTACACCTTC. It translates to CASSLYRGDYGYTF.

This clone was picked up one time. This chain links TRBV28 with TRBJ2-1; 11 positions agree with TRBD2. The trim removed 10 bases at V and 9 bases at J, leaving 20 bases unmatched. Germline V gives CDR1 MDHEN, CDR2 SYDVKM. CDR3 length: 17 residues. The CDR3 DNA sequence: TGTGCCACCTCTTATGGATGGATAGCGGGGGGGCCGGGTGAGCAGTTCTTC. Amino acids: CATSYGWIAGGPGEQFF.

The CDR3 coding sequence is TGTGCCATCAGTTTACGGGTTGAGGACTATGGCTACACCTTC. It specifies CAISLRVEDYGYTF. V and J are TRBV10-3 and TRBJ1-2; D unclear. This CDR3 contains 14 residues. Germline V gives CDR1 ENHRY, CDR2 SYGVKD. V was trimmed by 5 bases and J by 3 bases, leaving 13 bases between them.

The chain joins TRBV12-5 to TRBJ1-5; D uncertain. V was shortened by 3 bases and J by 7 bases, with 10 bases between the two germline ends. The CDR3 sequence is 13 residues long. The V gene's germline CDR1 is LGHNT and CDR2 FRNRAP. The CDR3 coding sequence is TGTGCTAGTGGTTTATCGGGTGCCCAGCCCCAGCATTTT. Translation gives CASGLSGAQPQHF.

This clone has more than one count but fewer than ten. The CDR3 loop reads CASSLPHQPQHF. DNA of the CDR3: TGTGCCAGCAGCCTCCCCCATCAGCCCCAGCATTTT. The rearrangement links TRBV7-2 to TRBJ1-5; D gene unclear. The CDR3 has 12 amino acids. Deletions cut 5 bases from V and 5 bases from J, with 7 bases between. Germline CDR1 reads SGHTA; CDR2 reads FQGNSA.

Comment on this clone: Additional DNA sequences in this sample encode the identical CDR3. CDR3 loop: CASSLGTGGEQYF. Here the CDR3 DNA reads TGCGCCAGCAGCTTGGGGACAGGGGGCGAGCAGTACTTC. The chain combines TRBV5-1 with TRBJ2-7; TRBD1 aligns across 10 bases. The CDR3 is 13 residues long. V gave up 0 bases and J gave up 6 bases; unmatched junction bases: 0. Germline assignment: CDR1 SGHRS and CDR2 YFSETQ.

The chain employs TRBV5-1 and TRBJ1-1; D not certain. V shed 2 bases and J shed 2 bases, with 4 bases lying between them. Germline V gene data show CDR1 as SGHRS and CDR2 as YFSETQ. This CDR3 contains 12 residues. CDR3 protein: CASSLTNTEAFF. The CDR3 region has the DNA TGCGCCAGCAGCTTAACAAACACTGAAGCTTTCTTT.

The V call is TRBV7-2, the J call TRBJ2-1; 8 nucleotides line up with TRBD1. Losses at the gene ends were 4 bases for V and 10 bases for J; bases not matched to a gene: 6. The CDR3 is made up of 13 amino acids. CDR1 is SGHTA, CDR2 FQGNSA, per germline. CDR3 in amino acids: CASSSPTGAEQFF. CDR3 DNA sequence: TGTGCCAGCAGCTCACCGACAGGGGCCGAGCAGTTCTTC. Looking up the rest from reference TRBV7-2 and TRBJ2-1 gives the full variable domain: GAGVSQSPSNKVTEKGKDVELRCDPISGHTALYWYRQSLGQGLEFLIYFQGNSAPDKSGLPSDRFSAERTGGSVSTLTIQRTQQEDSAVYLCASSSPTGAEQFFGPGTRLTVL.

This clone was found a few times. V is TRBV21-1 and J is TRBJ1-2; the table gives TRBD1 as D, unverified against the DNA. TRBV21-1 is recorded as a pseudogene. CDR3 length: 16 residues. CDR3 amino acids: CASSHLPPRGAYGYTF. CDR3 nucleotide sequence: TGTGCCAGCAGCCACCTACCTCCCAGGGGAGCCTATGGCTACACCTTC.

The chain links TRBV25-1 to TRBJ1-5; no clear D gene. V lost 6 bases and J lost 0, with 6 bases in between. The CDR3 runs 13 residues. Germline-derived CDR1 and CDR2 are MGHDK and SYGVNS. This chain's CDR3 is CASSQYSNQPQHF. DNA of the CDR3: TGTGCCAGCAGCCAGTATAGCAATCAGCCCCAGCATTTT.

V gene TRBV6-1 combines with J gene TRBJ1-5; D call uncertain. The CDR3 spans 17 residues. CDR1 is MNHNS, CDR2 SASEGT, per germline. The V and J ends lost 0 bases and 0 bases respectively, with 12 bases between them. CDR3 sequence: CASSEALPVYSNQPQHF. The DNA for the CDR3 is TGTGCCAGCAGTGAAGCGCTTCCAGTTTATAGCAATCAGCCCCAGCATTTT.

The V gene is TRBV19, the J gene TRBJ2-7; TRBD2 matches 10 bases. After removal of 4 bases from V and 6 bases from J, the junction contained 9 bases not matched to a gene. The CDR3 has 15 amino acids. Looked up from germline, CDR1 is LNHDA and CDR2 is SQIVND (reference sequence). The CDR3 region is CASSTSSGGALEQYF. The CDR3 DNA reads TGTGCCAGTAGTACCTCCAGCGGGGGGGCCCTCGAGCAGTACTTC.

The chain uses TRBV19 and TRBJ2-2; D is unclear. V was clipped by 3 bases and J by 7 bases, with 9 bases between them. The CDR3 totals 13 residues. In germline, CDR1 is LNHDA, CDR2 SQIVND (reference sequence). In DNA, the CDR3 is TGTGCCAGTAGTATCTTGGGCGACGGGGAGCTGTTTTTT. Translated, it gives CASSILGDGELFF.

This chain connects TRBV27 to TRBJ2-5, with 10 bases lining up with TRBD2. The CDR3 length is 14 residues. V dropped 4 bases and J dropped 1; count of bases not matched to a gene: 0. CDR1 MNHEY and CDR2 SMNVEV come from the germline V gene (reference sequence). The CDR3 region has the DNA TGTGCCAGCAGTTGGACTAGCGGCCAAGAGACCCAGTACTTC. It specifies CASSWTSGQETQYF.

In DNA, the CDR3 is TGTGCCAGCAGTGATCCGGGTTTTACCTACGAGCAGTACTTC. This gives the protein CASSDPGFTYEQYF. The gene calls are TRBV2 and TRBJ2-7; the D is unclear. CDR1 and CDR2 from the germline V gene are SNHLY and FYNNEI. This CDR3 contains 14 residues. V was trimmed by 3 bases and J by 2 bases, leaving 11 bases between them.

CDR3 nucleotide sequence: TGTGCCAGCAGTTTATCAGGATTGGACGAGCAGTACTTC. The encoded protein is CASSLSGLDEQYF. The genes are TRBV28 and TRBJ2-7; no definite D call. The length of the CDR3 is 13 residues. The ends were cut back, 1 base at V and 5 bases at J, with 9 bases in the middle. The germline CDR1 and CDR2 sequences are MDHEN and SYDVKM.